One sample yielded the 8 T cell receptor beta chains listed below, sequenced in a study of T cell changes during pregnancy in multiple sclerosis. Clones were sequenced by immunoSEQ multiplex PCR, and TCRdb holds only the in-frame ones, with some missing. The sample lists 80,000 or so clones, around 90% occurring once. The specimen comprised peripheral blood, sampled before pregnancy. The receptor source for this set is a female donor with multiple sclerosis, enrolled in a pregnancy study.

The rearrangement uses TRBV5-1 and TRBJ2-1, with D hard to call. Trimming stripped 4 bases from V and 7 bases from J, with 15 bases between. The germline V gene has CDR1 SGHRS and CDR2 YFSETQ. The CDR3 length is 14 residues. CDR3 loop: CASSADTLVNEQFF. Here the CDR3 DNA reads TGCGCCAGCAGCGCGGATACCCTCGTGAATGAGCAGTTCTTC.

This clone was detected once. The rearrangement joins TRBV19 to TRBJ1-1; D not certain. The CDR3 has 12 residues. Trimming pared 5 bases from V and 1 base from J, leaving 5 bases between. Germline lookup yields CDR1 LNHDA and CDR2 SQIVND (reference sequence). As DNA, the CDR3 is TGTGCCAGTAGTTTATCGAACACTGAAGCTTTCTTT. The encoded protein is CASSLSNTEAFF.

The chain recombines TRBV27 with TRBJ2-1, with TRBD1 identical over 9 bases. The V segment lost 7 bases and the J segment 13 bases; nucleotides outside the gene matches: 8. The CDR3 loop spans 12 amino acids. The V gene's germline CDR1 is MNHEY and CDR2 SMNVEV (reference sequence). The CDR3 sequence is CASTTQGARQFF. DNA for the CDR3: TGTGCCAGCACCACACAGGGGGCCCGACAGTTCTTC.

This clone was detected only once. The V gene is TRBV30, the J gene TRBJ1-1, with D maybe TRBD1 (5 bases). In germline, CDR1 is GTSNPN, CDR2 SVGIG (reference sequence). This CDR3 is built from 17 residues. The V gene lost 3 bases and the J gene lost 1 base, with 21 bases spanning the gap. Here the CDR3 DNA reads TGTGCCTGGAGGCCGGGGCTAGCGGGACCGAGGAACACTGAAGCTTTCTTT. It is translated as CAWRPGLAGPRNTEAFF.

This chain uses TRBV4-2 with TRBJ2-1, with D maybe TRBD2 (6 bases). Germline V lookup: CDR1 LGHNA, CDR2 YNFKEQ. The V end was cut by 4 bases, the J end by 7 bases, with 26 bases between. The CDR3 covers 18 residues. CDR3 amino acids: CASSPGNGLRGRGNEQFF. The CDR3 nucleotides are TGTGCCAGCAGCCCCGGGAATGGGCTTAGAGGTCGGGGGAATGAGCAGTTCTTC.

The rearrangement links TRBV28 to TRBJ2-7; 8 bases align to TRBD2. The CDR3 consists of 15 residues. Trimming at V came to 7 bases and at J to 0 bases, leaving 8 bases not matched to a gene. From germline, CDR1 is MDHEN and CDR2 SYDVKM. The CDR3 loop is CASKKTSASSYEQYF. CDR3 bases: TGTGCCAGCAAGAAGACTAGCGCTAGCTCCTACGAGCAGTACTTC.

This clone has only a few counts. The chain couples TRBV6-5 to TRBJ1-1; D not resolved. The V and J ends lost 0 bases and 10 bases respectively, with 12 bases between them. CDR3 length: 13 amino acids. Germline V gives CDR1 MNHEY, CDR2 SVGAGI. CDR3 sequence reads: CASSYSNWGGAFF. The CDR3 coding sequence is TGTGCCAGCAGTTACTCGAACTGGGGAGGAGCTTTCTTT.

V is TRBV5-1 and J is TRBJ2-7; 8 bases agree with TRBD1. The CDR3 is 14 amino acids. In germline, CDR1 is SGHRS, CDR2 YFSETQ. Trimming took 6 bases from V and 3 from J; bases not matched to a gene: 8. The CDR3 reads CASKTHRGNYEQYF. The CDR3 DNA follows: TGCGCCAGCAAAACCCACAGGGGGAACTACGAGCAGTACTTC.